This T cell receptor beta chain stems from a study of T cell responses to AZD1222 COVID-19 vaccine. The germline V gene encodes CDR1 WNHNN and CDR2 SYGVQD (reference sequence). Trimming removed 6 bases at V and 7 bases at J, with 7 bases between. CDR3 length: 11 residues. General observations from the study: Clonal diversity was possibly underestimated, and the donors were mostly white British, with more females.

TCRdb's table, derived via immunoSEQ multiplex PCR, lists solely in-frame clones and lacks some. The sample records about 100,000 clones, about 94% being singletons. Of note for this clone: The antigen is undetermined.

The V gene is TRBV10-1, the J gene TRBJ2-1, with D unclear. The origin of this receptor is an adult in good health. Source: peripheral blood, taken on day 0 of AZD1222 vaccination. CDR3 residues: CASRVSNEQFF. CDR3 DNA: TGCGCCAGCAGGGTCTCGAATGAGCAGTTCTTC.